The entry below describes one T cell receptor (beta chain). The antigen is undetermined. MiXCR, applied by TCRdb to the RT-PCR reads, yields one record per CDR3 protein. The sample records under 500,000 distinct CDR3 sequences, roughly 11% being singletons. These data come from a study of response to subunit inactivated influenza vaccine. Trimming at V came to 1 base and at J to 6 bases, leaving 8 bases not matched to a gene. Germline V CDR1 and CDR2: LGHNA, YSLEER. The CDR3 runs to 16 residues. Findings of the study overall: Authors suggested few new T cells are recruited by each seasonal influenza vaccination.

The source was PBMCs from blood, collected around seven weeks after vaccination. This TCR came from a middle-aged man who received an inactivated influenza vaccine. The V gene is TRBV4-3, the J gene TRBJ2-1; 8 bases line up with TRBD2. DNA of the CDR3: TGCGCCAGCAGCCAAGGGACTAGCCGACCCTCCAATGAGCAGTTCTTC. Its translation: CASSQGTSRPSNEQFF.